This TCR beta chain appears in the sequencing data of a study of control samples from healthy donors and cancer patients (TCRdb year 2020). The protocol used for the library was the immunoSEQ multiplex PCR assay. The source is immuneACCESS, and TCRdb retained only in-frame sequences with V and J called. Part of the clones is not carried over; for the studies checked, unresolved V genes explain less than half of this, and the remainder is unexplained. This sample is represented by around 190,000 clones; around 91% of them were singletons. The ten biggest clones cover approximately 1.4% of the sample. Of note for this clone: There is no known antigen for this receptor. The record has no base qualities; no much larger clone is one base away.

Inclusive of the bounding cysteine and phenylalanine, the CDR3 is 15 residues long. The read is trimmed to its CDR3 DNA, 45 bases read in frame from base 1. The junction shows trimming of 0 bases on V and 4 bases on J, plus 8 bases between the germline ends. CDR1 and CDR2 are drawn from the germline V gene: SGHRS, YFSETQ. Material: blood. Recombination linked TRBV5-1 to TRBJ1-6; the D gene is not confidently resolved. This sequence was found in a woman aged 45 to 65 in good health. The bases are TGCGCCAGCAGCTTGGGTCAAGCTTATAATTCACCCCTCCACTTT. Its translation reads: CASSLGQAYNSPLHF.